This T cell receptor (beta chain) was sequenced for a study of blood T cell repertoires in COVID-19. The overall study: PBMCs, B-cell-depleted T cells, or T cells were the source of the cDNA or gDNA that made up the material.

Germline V lookup: CDR1 MDHEN, CDR2 SYDVKM. J gave up 0 bases and V 8 bases, and 12 bases lay outside the gene matches. The CDR3 spans 18 residues. Methods used by the authors: Reference gene primer amplification gave estimated nucleated cell counts. Clones were sequenced by immunoSEQ multiplex PCR, and TCRdb holds only the in-frame ones, with some missing. Clone size and V and J calls were adopted from that table, with D and trimming inferred from the DNA. The data contain some 390,000 clones, over 75% of them singletons. This clone showed up just a few times. Seattle enrolled patients during active infection and tracked them longitudinally.

This TCR derives from a middle-aged woman with COVID-19, enrolled during active disease. The chain carries TRBV28 and TRBJ1-3; 11 positions agree with TRBD1. Source material: peripheral blood. The CDR3 DNA reads TGTGCCAGCGTGGGACAGGGGGTTCAATTGTCCTCTGGAAACACCATATATTTT. Translation gives CASVGQGVQLSSGNTIYF. Full variable domain (outside the CDR3, taken from reference TRBV28 and TRBJ1-3): DVKVTQSSRYLVKRTGEKVFLECVQDMDHENMFWYRQDPGLGLRLIYFSYDVKMKEKGDIPEGYSVSREKKERFSLILESASTNQTSMYLCASVGQGVQLSSGNTIYFGEGSWLTVV.